The following is a T cell receptor (beta chain) sequence with its context. Its matching antigen is unknown. These data are taken from a study of PD-1 blockade in classical Hodgkin lymphoma. Assay used: immunoSEQ multiplex PCR; TCRdb lists only in-frame clones, some missing. This repertoire shows about 33,000 clones, under 75% found once; its top ten account for 3.5% to 4%. Time point noted: cycle 4 day 1 (C4D1), after more than five weeks of nivolumab. Each of the patients experienced relapse following autologous stem cell transplantation, and their brentuximab vedotin exposure differed. Study results and caveats: Complete responders started with a diversity level that resembled newly diagnosed patients at baseline. Excluded were patients who started nivolumab under 1 year after ASCT, a group that had lower diversity. TCR diversity in CD4+, not CD8+, cells rose significantly by C4D1.

This TCR was sampled from a human donor with classical Hodgkin lymphoma. Source: peripheral blood mononuclear cells (PBMCs), taken before the fourth cycle of nivolumab.

The CDR3 reads CASSQYNEQFF. Here the CDR3 DNA reads TGTGCCAGCAGCCAGTACAATGAGCAGTTCTTC. This chain connects TRBV9 to TRBJ2-1, with D uncertain. V was pared by 4 bases and J by 4 bases, with 3 bases between. Germline CDR1 SGDLS, CDR2 YYNGEE. The CDR3 consists of 11 residues.